One sample yielded the 2 T cell receptor beta chains listed below, sequenced in a study of lymphopenia after photon versus proton radiotherapy (dated by TCRdb to about 2019). The library relied on the immunoSEQ multiplex PCR assay. TCRdb carries this immuneACCESS record with in-frame sequences only. Its versions omit some clonotypes, under half of them owing to an unresolved V gene in the studies checked, with the rest unexplained. The sample table lists roughly 23,000 clones, around 90% of them with a count of one. The ten most abundant clones make up about a tenth of the sample. This specimen consisted of peripheral blood, obtained from a patient treated with proton-based radiotherapy. The receptor set was obtained from a woman in her 70s with pancreatic cancer. Some clones in this sample may be carry-over from other donors' samples.

The chain employs TRBV5-5 and TRBJ2-1; TRBD1 matches 7 bases. Germline CDR1 reads SGHKS; CDR2 reads YYEKEE (reference sequence). The CDR3 contains 14 residues. V gave up 2 bases and J gave up 9 bases; unmatched junction bases: 8. The CDR3 DNA sequence: TGTGCCAGCAGCTTCCTACAGGGGTCCAGTGAGCAGTTCTTC. It yields the protein CASSFLQGSSEQFF.

J is TRBJ2-3 and V is TRBV19; D gene unclear. The CDR3 sequence is 12 residues long. CDR1 and CDR2 (germline): LNHDA, SQIVND (reference sequence). Trimming pared 5 bases from V and 5 bases from J, leaving 8 bases between. The CDR3 here is CASSVERDTQYF. The DNA of the CDR3 is TGTGCCAGTAGTGTCGAGCGAGATACGCAGTATTTT.